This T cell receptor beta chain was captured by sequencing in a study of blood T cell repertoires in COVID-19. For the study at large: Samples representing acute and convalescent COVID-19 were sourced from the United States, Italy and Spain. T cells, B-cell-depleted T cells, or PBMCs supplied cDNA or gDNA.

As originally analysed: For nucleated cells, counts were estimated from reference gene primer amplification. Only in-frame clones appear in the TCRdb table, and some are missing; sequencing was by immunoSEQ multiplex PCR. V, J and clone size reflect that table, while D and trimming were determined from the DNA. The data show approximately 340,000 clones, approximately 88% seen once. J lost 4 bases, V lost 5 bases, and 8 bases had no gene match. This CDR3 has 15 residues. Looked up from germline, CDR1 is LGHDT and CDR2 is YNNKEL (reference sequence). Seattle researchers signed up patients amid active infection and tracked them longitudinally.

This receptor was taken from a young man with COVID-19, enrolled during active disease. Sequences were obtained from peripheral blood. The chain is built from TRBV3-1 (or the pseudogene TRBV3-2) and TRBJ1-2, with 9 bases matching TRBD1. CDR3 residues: CASSSSDRGAYGYTF. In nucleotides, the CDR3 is TGTGCCAGCAGCTCATCGGACAGGGGCGCCTATGGCTACACCTTC.